This T cell receptor beta chain originates from a study of human T cells and chemical hapten exposure. TCRdb reprocessed the RACE reads via MiXCR and lists one record per CDR3 protein. The sample holds roughly 94,000 distinct CDR3 sequences, about 9.3% seen once. In germline, CDR1 is SGDLS, CDR2 YYNGEE. The CDR3 consists of 15 residues. Trimming cost V 3 bases and J 10 bases; bases outside gene matches: 9. As to this clonotype: Its cognate antigen is unknown.

Time point described: patch test 2, 6 weeks after DPC sensitization. Regarding treatment: therapeutic diphenylcyclopropenone sensitization with weekly scalp DPC. Whole-study findings and limits: Expanded TCRs created a significantly greater count of big CDR3 similarity clusters than controls did. Among TCRs, those above 1 in 1000 frequency were unaffected by DPC sensitization.

The TCR was taken from a woman in her 40s with alopecia areata. Some clones in this sample may be carry-over from other donors' samples. The source material was whole blood, sampled in connection with sensitization to the hapten diphenylcyclopropenone (DPC). V and J are TRBV9 and TRBJ2-1; 11 nucleotides line up with TRBD2. The CDR3 sequence is CASSGSGRAVTEQFF. Here the CDR3 DNA reads TGTGCCAGCAGCGGTAGCGGGAGGGCCGTGACGGAGCAGTTCTTC.